These T cell receptor beta chains were read from a single sample in a study of T-cell reconstitution after alpha-beta-depleted transplantation in children. TCRdb processed the PCR reads anew with MiXCR; each CDR3 protein has one entry. This sample carries 95,000 to 150,000 distinct CDR3 sequences, approximately 22% of them seen once, and the ten largest clones take over 9.5%. The sequencing here drew on PBMCs, mostly from graft donor cells, taken 180 days after TCRalphabeta/CD19-depleted stem cell transplant. These receptors were obtained from a male patient aged 2 to 9 who had a stem cell transplant for chronic granulomatous disease, so the T cells may come from the graft donor. Each CDR3 is given with its conserved first and last residue. D genes are given only for firm matches. Clone size is stated in some rows and not others, as once, few, many or a class when expanded.

d_gene	v_gene	j_gene	abundance	CDR3aa	CDR3nt
TRBD2	TRBV20-1	TRBJ2-7	many	CSAMGLAYEQYF	TGCAGTGCTATGGGACTAGCGTACGAGCAGTACTTC
TRBD1	TRBV20-1	TRBJ2-7	many	CSARSIGTGGYEQYF	TGCAGTGCTAGAAGCATAGGGACAGGGGGATACGAGCAGTACTTC
.	TRBV25-1	TRBJ2-3	many	CASSELTDTQYF	TGTGCCAGCAGTGAGTTGACAGATACGCAGTATTTT
.	TRBV5-6	TRBJ1-5	.	CASSLKGYQPQHF	TGTGCCAGCAGCTTGAAAGGGTATCAGCCCCAGCATTTT
.	TRBV10-2	TRBJ2-7	many	CASISRAYEQYF	TGCGCCAGCATATCCAGGGCTTACGAGCAGTACTTC
.	TRBV12-3/TRBV12-4	TRBJ2-3	many	CASSQTTDTQYF	TGTGCCAGCAGTCAAACAACAGATACGCAGTATTTT
.	TRBV5-1	TRBJ1-5	.	CASSLGAGLDQPQHF	TGCGCCAGCAGCTTGGGGGCGGGTTTGGATCAGCCCCAGCATTTT
.	TRBV5-5	TRBJ1-6	few	CASSWEGSSYNSPLHF	TGTGCCAGCAGCTGGGAGGGGAGCTCCTATAATTCACCCCTCCACTTT
TRBD1	TRBV12-3/TRBV12-4	TRBJ1-5	few	CASSPPSTGSLNQPQHF	TGTGCCAGCAGTCCACCTTCGACAGGGAGTCTCAATCAGCCCCAGCATTTT
TRBD1	TRBV12-3/TRBV12-4	TRBJ1-1	few	CASSLTGTGSSEAFF	TGTGCCAGCAGTTTAACGGGGACAGGGAGCTCTGAAGCTTTCTTT
.	TRBV20-1	TRBJ1-3	.	CSANELAGGSLGNTIYF	TGCAGTGCGAACGAGTTGGCAGGCGGAAGTTTGGGAAACACCATATATTTT
.	TRBV12-3/TRBV12-4	TRBJ2-3	.	CASSHGGASTDTQYF	TGTGCCAGCAGCCACGGGGGCGCTAGCACAGATACGCAGTATTTT
.	TRBV5-1	TRBJ2-3	few	CASSYFDTDTQYF	TGCGCCAGCAGCTATTTCGACACAGATACGCAGTATTTT
.	TRBV7-9	TRBJ2-7	many	CASSFNPFSSYEQYF	TGTGCCAGCAGCTTTAACCCATTTAGCTCCTACGAGCAGTACTTC
.	TRBV24-1	TRBJ1-2	many	CATSDSGTRGYTF	TGTGCCACCAGTGATTCCGGGACGCGGGGCTACACCTTC
TRBD2	TRBV11-2	TRBJ2-1	.	CASSLDGLAGRVSYNEQFF	TGTGCCAGCAGCTTAGATGGACTAGCGGGGCGAGTCTCCTACAATGAGCAGTTCTTC
TRBD2	TRBV7-3	TRBJ2-3	.	CASSSSGGADTQYF	TGTGCCAGCAGCTCCAGCGGGGGTGCAGATACGCAGTATTTT
.	TRBV20-1	TRBJ2-1	many	CSARLDSDEQFF	TGCAGTGCTAGACTAGATAGCGATGAGCAGTTCTTC
.	TRBV6-2/TRBV6-3	TRBJ2-1	once	CDSSYMAWAGHSYNEQFF	TGTGACAGCAGTTACATGGCCTGGGCGGGGCACTCCTACAATGAGCAGTTCTTC
TRBD2	TRBV12-3/TRBV12-4	TRBJ2-3	many	CASSLVAGVTDTQYF	TGTGCCAGCAGTTTAGTGGCGGGAGTTACAGATACGCAGTATTTT
TRBD2	TRBV20-1	TRBJ2-1	few	CSAYDVAGGRNEQFF	TGCAGTGCCTATGACGTGGCGGGGGGGAGGAATGAGCAGTTCTTC
TRBD1	TRBV29-1	TRBJ2-7	many	CSVEFPTGGNYEQYF	TGCAGCGTTGAGTTCCCGACAGGGGGCAACTACGAGCAGTACTTC
.	TRBV7-2	TRBJ2-3	.	CASSSRQVGDTQYF	TGTGCCAGCAGCTCACGACAGGTGGGGGATACGCAGTATTTT
TRBD1	TRBV20-1	TRBJ1-2	few	CSAFRDSYEYGYTF	TGCAGTGCTTTCCGGGACAGTTATGAGTATGGCTACACCTTC
.	TRBV12-3/TRBV12-4	TRBJ2-2	few	CASSLMSGLGELFF	TGTGCCAGCAGTTTAATGTCAGGGCTCGGGGAGCTGTTTTTT
.	TRBV12-3/TRBV12-4	TRBJ2-5	.	CASSLGTLGETQYF	TGTGCCAGCAGTTTAGGAACGCTGGGGGAGACCCAGTACTTC
TRBD2	TRBV4-3	TRBJ2-7	.	CASSQGAGLASEQYF	TGCGCCAGCAGCCAAGGAGCGGGGCTAGCGAGCGAGCAGTACTTC
TRBD2	TRBV5-1	TRBJ2-3	few	CASSNLAGTYF	TGCGCCAGCAGCAACCTAGCGGGTACATATTTT
.	TRBV7-3	TRBJ2-1	few	CASSYMASSYNEQFF	TGTGCCAGCAGCTACATGGCTAGTTCCTACAATGAGCAGTTCTTC
TRBD2	TRBV18	TRBJ2-3	.	CASSPTSVALTDTQYF	TGTGCCAGCTCACCGACTAGCGTAGCTCTAACAGATACGCAGTATTTT
TRBD1	TRBV24-1	TRBJ2-1	many	CATSDPDRDEQFF	TGTGCCACCAGTGACCCGGACAGGGATGAGCAGTTCTTC
TRBD1	TRBV29-1	TRBJ2-7	.	CSVTGATFGEQYF	TGCAGCGTAACAGGGGCCACCTTCGGCGAGCAGTACTTC
.	TRBV6-5	TRBJ2-6	.	CASSYLTSGANVLTF	TGTGCCAGCAGTTATTTGACCTCTGGGGCCAACGTCCTGACTTTC
.	TRBV7-9	TRBJ2-7	.	CASSSLTGTVVYEQYF	TGTGCCAGCAGCTCACTGACCGGGACGGTGGTCTACGAGCAGTACTTC